This is a list of T cell receptor beta chains from one sample in a study of T cell responses to AZD1222 COVID-19 vaccine. Assay used: immunoSEQ multiplex PCR; TCRdb lists only in-frame clones, some missing. The repertoire consists of about 120,000 clones, with more than 75% occurring once and the leading ten covering about 7.4%. This specimen was peripheral blood, taken on day 0 of AZD1222 vaccination. The receptors stem from an adult in good health. Each CDR3 is given with its conserved first and last residue. Fields, in order: V gene, J gene, CDR3 protein.

>TRBV5-1|TRBJ1-1
CASSLDTGRNTEAFF
>TRBV5-4|TRBJ1-1
CASSYRSKNTEAFF
>TRBV5-1|TRBJ2-7
CASSQAGGQSTYEQYF
>TRBV29-1|TRBJ2-7
CSVVIGDTYEQYF
>TRBV5-4|TRBJ1-4
CASSRDRVGTNEKLFF
>TRBV28|TRBJ2-6
CASSAPGNSGANVLTF
>TRBV27|TRBJ2-2
CASSLGPNSDTGELFF
>TRBV20-1|TRBJ1-1
CSASRGEGTEAFF
>TRBV3-1/TRBV3-2|TRBJ2-3
CASSPQTGTDTQYF
>TRBV30|TRBJ2-1
CAWSVPSEQFF
>TRBV5-4|TRBJ2-3
CASSQTSGGPGGTQYF
>TRBV6-2/TRBV6-3|TRBJ2-3
CASSLGSLGGYTDTQYF
>TRBV5-1|TRBJ2-2
CASSRNTGELFF
>TRBV2|TRBJ1-2
CASSEARVYGYTF
>TRBV7-2|TRBJ1-3
CASSLAKGTGNTIYF
>TRBV7-9|TRBJ2-2
CASSPRGTETGELFF
>TRBV6-6|TRBJ1-5
CASSYAPGAGQPQHF
>TRBV7-2|TRBJ2-1
CASSFVAGEGNEQFF
>TRBV28|TRBJ2-3
CASSSGPRPDTQYF
>TRBV7-8|TRBJ1-5
CASSSRPGPGGQPQHF
>TRBV5-1|TRBJ1-1
CASSAATNTEAFF
>TRBV2|TRBJ1-4
CASSEARGRNLFF
>TRBV3-1/TRBV3-2|TRBJ2-3
CASSQWDRGDTQYF
>TRBV9|TRBJ1-3
CASSDRPGGNTIYF
>TRBV7-9|TRBJ2-7
CASSYDRGYEQYF
>TRBV5-1|TRBJ1-6
CASSPDGMNSPLHF
>TRBV19|TRBJ2-1
CASSILLAAGYEQFF
>TRBV28|TRBJ1-2
CASSQGQGNYGYTF
>TRBV11-2|TRBJ1-1
CASSLAGEAFF
>TRBV19|TRBJ2-5
CASSIPTGGWETQYF
>TRBV19|TRBJ1-5
CASSISQNGQPQHF
>TRBV3-1/TRBV3-2|TRBJ2-3
CASSQGSGAGTDTQYF
>TRBV11-2|TRBJ1-6
CASSSRSGQLGNSPLHF
>TRBV5-1|TRBJ1-1
CASRMNTEAFF
>TRBV2|TRBJ2-2
CASRPDRSGNTGELFF
>TRBV6-2/TRBV6-3|TRBJ2-7
CASSYSAPGQYF
>TRBV5-1|TRBJ2-2
CASSLPGLGGELFF
>TRBV5-1|TRBJ2-2
CASSFLGQGETGELFF
>TRBV6-5|TRBJ1-4
CASSYGPTTNEKLFF
>TRBV7-2|TRBJ1-5
CASSVSPRGTNQPQHF